This record covers a single T cell receptor beta chain. The sample originates from a study of blood T cell repertoires in COVID-19. Study-wide background: T cells, B-cell-depleted T cells, or PBMCs provided the cDNA or gDNA that served as material.

While infection was still active, Seattle patients were enrolled and then followed longitudinally. The data were produced by immunoSEQ multiplex PCR, yet TCRdb's version contains in-frame clones alone and is incomplete. The data hold roughly 410,000 clones, with around 91% observed a single time. The receptor's source is a woman aged 40-49 years with COVID-19, enrolled during active disease. The sample comprised peripheral blood.

DNA for the CDR3: TGTGCCAGTAGCCTGACAGGGGGCGCAAATGGCTACACCTTC. Translated: CASSLTGGANGYTF. The chain carries TRBV19 and TRBJ1-2, with 10 bases lining up with TRBD1. Germline-derived CDR1 and CDR2 are LNHDA and SQIVND (reference sequence). V was clipped by 6 bases and J by 6 bases; unmatched bases: 7. The CDR3 loop spans 14 amino acids.